These T cell receptor beta chains were read from a single sample in a study of blood T cell repertoires in COVID-19. Measured with immunoSEQ multiplex PCR; TCRdb has only the in-frame clones, and not every one. Of about 140,000 clones in the sample, around 73% were seen once. Specimen: peripheral blood. The receptors derive from a woman aged 45-65 years with active or convalescent COVID-19. Both conserved end residues are part of each CDR3. The D gene is left open where the match is weak. The size of a clone is reported for some rows only, either as once, few or many, or as a class for expanded clones.

J gene: TRBJ2-2; D gene: TRBD2; V gene: TRBV30; clone size: few; CDR3 DNA: TGTGCCTGGAGCGGACTAGCGGGAGGGGTAGGGACCGGGGAGCTGTTTTTT; CDR3 protein: CAWSGLAGGVGTGELFF
J gene: TRBJ1-1; D gene: .; V gene: TRBV9; clone size: .; CDR3 DNA: TGTGCCAGCAGCGTAGCGGGGGATACTGAAGCTTTCTTT; CDR3 protein: CASSVAGDTEAFF
J gene: TRBJ2-7; D gene: .; V gene: TRBV6-6; clone size: .; CDR3 DNA: TGTGCCAGCAGTTACCCGGCTAAAACGGGCTACGAGCAGTACTTC; CDR3 protein: CASSYPAKTGYEQYF
J gene: TRBJ1-1; D gene: .; V gene: TRBV11-2; clone size: .; CDR3 DNA: TGTGCCAGCAGCTTAGTTCCTACTGAAGCTTTCTTT; CDR3 protein: CASSLVPTEAFF
J gene: TRBJ2-4; D gene: TRBD2; V gene: TRBV28; clone size: .; CDR3 DNA: TGTGCCAGCAGTTCTGGACTAGCGGGCGGGTCGCACGCCAAAAACATTCAGTACTTC; CDR3 protein: CASSSGLAGGSHAKNIQYF
J gene: TRBJ1-5; D gene: TRBD1; V gene: TRBV27; clone size: .; CDR3 DNA: TGTTTCTTCGACAGGGAAGGTCAGCCCCAGCATTTT; CDR3 protein: CFFDREGQPQHF
J gene: TRBJ1-6; D gene: .; V gene: TRBV3-1/TRBV3-2; clone size: .; CDR3 DNA: TGTGCCAGCAGCCAAGAACCAAGCGCGTCACCCCTCCACTTT; CDR3 protein: CASSQEPSASPLHF
J gene: TRBJ2-4; D gene: TRBD2; V gene: TRBV7-9; clone size: .; CDR3 DNA: TGTGCCAGCAGCTCCTGGACTAGCGGGCAAAACATTCAGTACTTC; CDR3 protein: CASSSWTSGQNIQYF
J gene: TRBJ1-2; D gene: TRBD1; V gene: TRBV12-3/TRBV12-4; clone size: .; CDR3 DNA: TGTGCCAGCAGTTTGGGGACAGACTATGGCTACACCTTC; CDR3 protein: CASSLGTDYGYTF
J gene: TRBJ1-1; D gene: .; V gene: TRBV11-2; clone size: .; CDR3 DNA: TGTGCCAGCAGCTTAAGACAGGTGAACACTGAAGCTTTCTTT; CDR3 protein: CASSLRQVNTEAFF
J gene: TRBJ2-7; D gene: TRBD2; V gene: TRBV19; clone size: .; CDR3 DNA: TGTGCCAGTAGGCCGGGACTAGATCCCTACGAGCAGTACTTC; CDR3 protein: CASRPGLDPYEQYF
J gene: TRBJ2-7; D gene: .; V gene: TRBV27; clone size: .; CDR3 DNA: TGTGCCAGCAGTTTATTTCAATCCTACGAGCAGTACTTC; CDR3 protein: CASSLFQSYEQYF
J gene: TRBJ1-2; D gene: .; V gene: TRBV5-1; clone size: .; CDR3 DNA: TGCGCCAGCAGAAATGATAGGGGGGGCTATGGCTACACCTTC; CDR3 protein: CASRNDRGGYGYTF
J gene: TRBJ2-1; D gene: .; V gene: TRBV7-6; clone size: .; CDR3 DNA: TGTGCCAGCAGCCGCCGTCTGAGCTCCTACAATGAGCAGTTCTTC; CDR3 protein: CASSRRLSSYNEQFF
J gene: TRBJ2-2; D gene: .; V gene: TRBV10-3; clone size: .; CDR3 DNA: TGTGCCATCAGTACTAGCTACACCGGGGAGCTGTTTTTT; CDR3 protein: CAISTSYTGELFF
J gene: TRBJ2-3; D gene: TRBD2; V gene: TRBV19; clone size: .; CDR3 DNA: TGTGCCAGTAGTATGGCTAGCGGGGCTAACACAGATACGCAGTATTTT; CDR3 protein: CASSMASGANTDTQYF
J gene: TRBJ1-1; D gene: .; V gene: TRBV7-3; clone size: once; CDR3 DNA: TGTGCCAGCAGCTCCCCCGGGGGCACTGAAGCTTTCTTT; CDR3 protein: CASSSPGGTEAFF
J gene: TRBJ1-3; D gene: .; V gene: TRBV18; clone size: .; CDR3 DNA: TGTGCCAGCTCACCAGATGCCCAGGGTGACACCATATATTTT; CDR3 protein: CASSPDAQGDTIYF
J gene: TRBJ1-1; D gene: TRBD1; V gene: TRBV7-2; clone size: once; CDR3 DNA: TGTGCCAGCAGCTTAGGGTCCAGGGGGCTCATTGAAGCTTTCTTT; CDR3 protein: CASSLGSRGLIEAFF
J gene: TRBJ1-1; D gene: .; V gene: TRBV27; clone size: few; CDR3 DNA: TGTGCCAGCAGTTTTGACAGGATGAACACTGAAGCTTTCTTT; CDR3 protein: CASSFDRMNTEAFF
J gene: TRBJ2-5; D gene: TRBD2; V gene: TRBV18; clone size: .; CDR3 DNA: TGTGCCAGCTCGGGGACTAGCGCACACCAAGAGACCCAGTACTTC; CDR3 protein: CASSGTSAHQETQYF
J gene: TRBJ1-4; D gene: .; V gene: TRBV7-9; clone size: .; CDR3 DNA: TGTGCCAGCAGCCCTCATCGGGGGACCGGGCGGGCGAATGAAAAACTGTTTTTT; CDR3 protein: CASSPHRGTGRANEKLFF
J gene: TRBJ2-3; D gene: .; V gene: TRBV7-3; clone size: .; CDR3 DNA: TGTGCCAGCAGCCCAAACGGGGCAGATACGCAGTATTTT; CDR3 protein: CASSPNGADTQYF
J gene: TRBJ2-1; D gene: TRBD2; V gene: TRBV6-1; clone size: .; CDR3 DNA: TGTGCCAGCAGTGTAACGGGACTAGCGGGAGGGGATGAGCAGTTCTTC; CDR3 protein: CASSVTGLAGGDEQFF
J gene: TRBJ2-7; D gene: TRBD1; V gene: TRBV4-2; clone size: .; CDR3 DNA: TGTGCCAGCAGCCAACCGGGACAGGGGTACGAGCAGTACTTC; CDR3 protein: CASSQPGQGYEQYF
J gene: TRBJ2-7; D gene: TRBD2; V gene: TRBV9; clone size: .; CDR3 DNA: TGTGCCAGCAGCGCGACTAGCGGGAGGTACGAGCAGTACTTC; CDR3 protein: CASSATSGRYEQYF
J gene: TRBJ2-5; D gene: TRBD2; V gene: TRBV5-4; clone size: few; CDR3 DNA: TGTGCCAGCAGCCCGGGGGGGGAGGGAGGACTTCAAGAGACCCAGTACTTC; CDR3 protein: CASSPGGEGGLQETQYF
J gene: TRBJ2-1; D gene: .; V gene: TRBV12-3/TRBV12-4; clone size: .; CDR3 DNA: TGTGCCAGCAGTCTCCACACGTCTGAGCAGTTCTTC; CDR3 protein: CASSLHTSEQFF